What follows are 21 T cell receptor beta chains derived from one specimen sequenced in a study of OX40 agonist ivuxolimab in advanced cancers. Here immunoSEQ multiplex PCR was the method, and the copy in TCRdb shows in-frame clones only, minus some. The sample consists of tens of thousands of clones, around four fifths of them appearing once. Sequenced here: CD4+ or CD8+ T cells sorted from blood, sampled in a trial of the OX40 agonist ivuxolimab. These receptors were collected from an adult with an advanced solid tumor such as melanoma, head and neck, liver or kidney cancer.

The chain is built from TRBV2 and TRBJ1-4; D uncertain. With 8 bases removed from V and 0 bases from J, the gap between germline ends came to 13 bases. The CDR3 extends over 15 amino acids. Germline CDR1 SNHLY, CDR2 FYNNEI. The CDR3 nucleotides are TGTGCCAGCGCTTACAGAGCAGCAACTAATGAAAAACTGTTTTTT. It codes for CASAYRAATNEKLFF.

V is TRBV28 and J is TRBJ1-5; 7 nucleotides align to TRBD1. The CDR3 is made up of 15 amino acids. CDR1 is MDHEN and CDR2 is SYDVKM in the germline V gene. V shed 6 bases, J shed 1 base, and the junction held 6 bases outside the gene matches. The CDR3 DNA follows: TGTGCCAGCAGCCCAGGGGGTATAAGCAATCAGCCCCAGCATTTT. This codes for CASSPGGISNQPQHF.

The chain uses TRBV28 and TRBJ1-1; TRBD1 matches 9 bases. V was clipped by 1 base and J by 6 bases; unmatched bases: 9. Germline CDR1 MDHEN, CDR2 SYDVKM. The CDR3 totals 16 residues. CDR3: CASSLFTGQGTAEAFF. The CDR3 DNA is TGTGCCAGCAGTTTATTCACTGGACAGGGGACAGCTGAAGCTTTCTTT. The variable domain in full, with the rest retrieved from reference TRBV28 and TRBJ1-1, is DVKVTQSSRYLVKRTGEKVFLECVQDMDHENMFWYRQDPGLGLRLIYFSYDVKMKEKGDIPEGYSVSREKKERFSLILESASTNQTSMYLCASSLFTGQGTAEAFFGQGTRLTVV.

CDR3 region: CASRFTGPGELFF. CDR3 nucleotides: TGTGCCAGCAGATTTACTGGACCCGGGGAACTGTTTTTT. The chain links TRBV27 to TRBJ1-4; D uncertain. Germline V lookup: CDR1 MNHEY, CDR2 SMNVEV (reference sequence). This CDR3 is built from 13 residues. The ends were cut back, 6 bases at V and 12 bases at J, with 17 bases in the middle.

The chain employs TRBV11-3 and TRBJ1-2; 7 nucleotides align to TRBD1. This CDR3 region has 14 residues. Looked up from germline, CDR1 is SGHNT and CDR2 is YENEEA. V dropped 5 bases and J dropped 2; count of bases not matched to a gene: 5. The CDR3 nucleotides are TGTGCCAGCAGCCCCGGACAGGCAAACTATGGCTACACCTTC. Protein: CASSPGQANYGYTF.

V gene TRBV18 combines with J gene TRBJ1-1; D is undetermined. Germline V CDR1 and CDR2: KGHSH, LQKENI. Trimming removed 2 bases from V and 3 bases from J, with 7 bases in between. CDR3 length: 13 amino acids. The CDR3 DNA reads TGTGCCAGCTCACCAGAGACCTACACTGAAGCTTTCTTT. It translates to CASSPETYTEAFF. Looking up the rest from reference TRBV18 and TRBJ1-1 gives the full variable domain: NAGVMQNPRHLVRRRGQEARLRCSPMKGHSHVYWYRQLPEEGLKFMVYLQKENIIDESGMPKERFSAEFPKEGPSILRIQQVVRGDSAAYFCASSPETYTEAFFGQGTRLTVV.

This rearrangement joins TRBV12-5 to TRBJ2-4, with no clear D. This CDR3 spans 14 amino acids. Germline V gene lookup returns CDR1 LGHNT and CDR2 FRNRAP. V was cut by 2 bases and J by 0 bases, with 5 bases left in between. CDR3: CASGLTAAKNIQYF. CDR3 DNA sequence: TGTGCTAGTGGTTTGACAGCAGCCAAAAACATTCAGTACTTC. The variable domain in full, completed from reference TRBV12-5 and TRBJ2-4, reads DARVTQTPRHKVTEMGQEVTMRCQPILGHNTVFWYRQTMMQGLELLAYFRNRAPLDDSGMPKDRFSAEMPDATLATLKIQPSEPRDSAVYFCASGLTAAKNIQYFGAGTRLSVL.

The V call is TRBV28, the J call TRBJ1-1; D is unclear. CDR1 and CDR2 from the germline V gene are MDHEN and SYDVKM. The V gene lost 6 bases and the J gene lost 5 bases, with 19 bases spanning the gap. This CDR3 is built from 15 residues. The CDR3 region has the DNA TGTGCCAGCAGGCCTGACTCGGGAGGATCGACTGAAGCTTTCTTT. This sequence encodes CASRPDSGGSTEAFF.

The chain recombines TRBV11-3 with TRBJ2-7, with D possibly called TRBD1 or TRBD2 (5 bases each). The CDR3 runs 14 residues. CDR1 and CDR2 from the germline V gene are SGHNT and YENEEA. V was pared by 3 bases and J by 5 bases, with 14 bases between. CDR3 nucleotide sequence: TGTGCCAGCAGCTTTGGGGGAAAAGGCGACGAGCAGTACTTC. This gives the protein CASSFGGKGDEQYF. Together with reference TRBV11-3 and TRBJ2-7, the CDR3 gives the full variable domain: EAGVVQSPRYKIIEKKQPVAFWCNPISGHNTLYWYLQNLGQGPELLIRYENEEAVDDSQLPKDRFSAERLKGVDSTLKIQPAELGDSAVYLCASSFGGKGDEQYFGPGTRLTVT.

J is TRBJ1-5 and V is TRBV7-2; no clear D gene. The CDR3 totals 12 residues. Germline V lookup: CDR1 SGHTA, CDR2 FQGNSA. Between the trimmed V and J ends, which lost 3 bases and 3 bases, there was a span of 3 bases. The CDR3 bases are TGTGCCAGCAGCTTCAACAATCAGCCCCAGCATTTT. Translation gives CASSFNNQPQHF.

The V gene is TRBV19, the J gene TRBJ1-1; TRBD1 is a possible D gene (6 bases). The CDR3 consists of 16 residues. Germline V gives CDR1 LNHDA, CDR2 SQIVND (reference sequence). The germline V and J ends were trimmed by 4 bases and 1 base, with 16 bases remaining between them. CDR3 sequence reads: CASSKISTGGNTEAFF. The CDR3 DNA follows: TGTGCCAGTAGTAAGATTTCGACAGGCGGGAACACTGAAGCTTTCTTT. Full variable domain (outside the CDR3, taken from reference TRBV19 and TRBJ1-1): DGGITQSPKYLFRKEGQNVTLSCEQNLNHDAMYWYRQDPGQGLRLIYYSQIVNDFQKGDIAEGYSVSREKKESFPLTVTSAQKNPTAFYLCASSKISTGGNTEAFFGQGTRLTVV.

This sequence joins TRBV2 and TRBJ2-7; 8 bases map to TRBD1. The CDR3 sequence is 14 residues long. From germline, CDR1 is SNHLY and CDR2 FYNNEI. V was pared by 6 bases and J by 0 bases, with 4 bases of the junction left unmatched. CDR3: CASRFRGHSYEQYF. The CDR3 bases are TGTGCCAGCAGGTTCAGGGGGCACTCCTACGAGCAGTACTTC.

The chain's CDR3 is CASSLDYRVRQQSRGEQYF. The CDR3 nucleotides are TGTGCCAGCAGCTTAGATTATAGGGTCCGCCAGCAATCGCGGGGCGAGCAGTACTTC. This sequence joins TRBV11-3 and TRBJ2-7, with a possible D match to TRBD2 (6 bases). The CDR3 is made up of 19 amino acids. Trimming shortened V by 0 bases and J by 6 bases, and 27 bases separated the two germline ends. CDR1 and CDR2 (germline): SGHNT, YENEEA.

This chain joins TRBV11-3 and TRBJ1-6; a weak D match, TRBD1 (5 bases). Trimming stripped 2 bases from V and 8 bases from J, with 10 bases between. Germline V gives CDR1 SGHNT, CDR2 YENEEA. The CDR3 is 14 residues long. The CDR3, as DNA: TGTGCCAGCAGCTTAAGACAGTTGCATTCACCCCTCCACTTT. Its translation is CASSLRQLHSPLHF.

This clone turned up a few times. This chain links TRBV6-5 with TRBJ1-1; maybe TRBD1 (5 bases). Trimming left V 0 bases short and J 4 bases short, with 6 bases between. The CDR3 runs 13 residues. Germline CDR1 and CDR2: MNHEY and SVGAGI. The CDR3 DNA reads as TGTGCCAGCAGTTACTCGGGACCCACTGAAGCTTTCTTT. This gives the protein CASSYSGPTEAFF.

J is TRBJ1-1 and V is TRBV5-8, with D uncertain. Trimming took 2 bases from V and 5 from J, leaving 4 bases between them. The CDR3 totals 11 residues. CDR1 and CDR2 (germline): SGHTS, YDEGEE. The CDR3 reads CASSFGTEAFF. The CDR3 DNA sequence: TGTGCCAGCAGCTTCGGGACTGAAGCTTTCTTT.

The chain recombines TRBV5-4 with TRBJ2-3; D remains unclear. The length of the CDR3 is 15 residues. Germline V gene sequence: CDR1 SGHNT, CDR2 YYREEE (reference sequence). V lost 2 bases to trimming and J lost 6 bases, with 16 bases between them. CDR3 residues: CASSLTQTLGDTQYF. The DNA for the CDR3 is TGTGCCAGCAGCTTAACCCAGACCTTGGGGGATACGCAGTATTTT.

The chain is built from TRBV11-2 and TRBJ2-3, with 14 bases identical to TRBD2. The CDR3 loop spans 18 amino acids. V dropped 5 bases and J dropped 4; count of bases not matched to a gene: 11. CDR1 is SGHAT, CDR2 FQNNGV, per germline. As DNA, the CDR3 is TGTGCCAGCAGCGCCCCCGGGACTAGCGGGAGTGGGCCAGATACGCAGTATTTT. Encoded protein: CASSAPGTSGSGPDTQYF.

The chain recombines TRBV25-1 with TRBJ2-5; D call uncertain. Per the germline V gene, CDR1 is MGHDK and CDR2 is SYGVNS. The CDR3 consists of 13 residues. V was shortened by 7 bases and J by 0 bases, with 9 bases between the two germline ends. In nucleotides, the CDR3 is TGTGCCAGCAACCCCTCGTACCAAGAGACCCAGTACTTC. Translated, it gives CASNPSYQETQYF.

The chain couples TRBV7-6 to TRBJ2-3; 13 bases agree with TRBD2. Germline V lookup: CDR1 SGHVS, CDR2 FNYEAQ. This CDR3 has 22 residues. V trimming: 1 base; J trimming: 5 bases; junction bases outside the gene matches: 21. Here the CDR3 reads CASSLEAFRLAGGLIILDTQYF. CDR3 DNA sequence: TGTGCCAGCAGCTTAGAGGCATTTCGACTAGCGGGAGGCCTTATAATTTTAGATACGCAGTATTTT.

The chain uses TRBV5-1 and TRBJ1-2; D gene ambiguous. V lost 0 bases to trimming and J lost 3 bases, with 6 bases between them. CDR1 and CDR2 from the germline V gene are SGHRS and YFSETQ. There are 13 residues in the CDR3. For the CDR3, the DNA is TGCGCCAGCAGCTTGGTTAGGGACTATGGCTACACCTTC. It encodes CASSLVRDYGYTF.